Reported below is one T cell receptor (beta chain). The target antigen is unknown. Amplification targeted TCR beta CDR3 regions from RNA transcripts. Using the HTBI primer set, a first-round RT-PCR was run on the TCR CDR3. MiXCR, applied by TCRdb to the multiplex PCR reads, yields one record per CDR3 protein. This sample carries roughly 380,000 distinct CDR3 sequences, about 18% of them seen once, and the ten largest clones take roughly 3.5%. The source of the sample is a study of T cells in Graves' hyperthyroidism and ophthalmopathy. Regarding the study as a whole: Most clonotypes expanded in thyroid above 0.001 were likewise present in blood. The model foresaw ophthalmopathy a median roughly 6.6 months prior to onset.

Patients aged 18 to 65 had newly diagnosed hyperthyroidism lasting under 2 months. Sequences were obtained from blood. The source is a woman under 30 with Graves' hyperthyroidism.

CDR3 coding DNA: TGCAGCGTTCGAGAAACAGGGCTCACTGAAGCTTTCTTT. Translating gives CSVRETGLTEAFF. V gene TRBV29-1 combines with J gene TRBJ1-1; TRBD1 is a possible D gene (6 bases). The length of the CDR3 is 13 residues. Trimming pared 5 bases from V and 4 bases from J, leaving 14 bases between. Germline CDR1 and CDR2: SQVTM and ANQGSEA.